This is a list of T cell receptor beta chains from one sample in a study of CD4 T cells in relation to SARS-CoV-2 and coronaviruses. Which antigens these TCRs recognize remains unknown. Generated by immunoSEQ multiplex PCR, the TCRdb table keeps only in-frame clones and is missing some. The sample consists of around 23,000 clones, roughly 82% of them appearing once. Sequenced: CD4+ T cells from PBMCs, cultured in vitro. The receptors stem from a human donor in good health. Each CDR3 is given with its conserved first and last residue. Fields, in order: clone size, D gene, V gene, J gene, CDR3 DNA, CDR3 protein. The D gene is left open where the match is weak. Not all rows give a size; the values are once, few, many and, for expanded clones, a class.

once	.	TRBV6-2/TRBV6-3	TRBJ2-5	TGTGCCAGCAGTGCGGGGTTTCGAGGGGAGACCCAGTACTTC	CASSAGFRGETQYF
few	.	TRBV3-1/TRBV3-2	TRBJ1-6	TGTGCCAGCAGCCAAGCGACAGCTTATAATTCACCCCTCCACTTT	CASSQATAYNSPLHF
.	.	TRBV12-3/TRBV12-4	TRBJ1-1	TGTGCCAGCAATTCAGGGGTCACTGAAGCTTTCTTT	CASNSGVTEAFF
.	.	TRBV10-1	TRBJ1-3	TGCGCCAGCAGTGCGAGCTCTGGAAACACCATATATTTT	CASSASSGNTIYF
.	TRBD2	TRBV19	TRBJ2-1	TGTGCCAGTAGTATTCGACTAGCGGCCAATGAGCAGTTCTTC	CASSIRLAANEQFF
.	TRBD2	TRBV6-4	TRBJ2-1	TGTGCCAGCAGTTCTTACGGGGCTAGCGGGAGTTTTTCCTACAATGAGCAGTTCTTC	CASSSYGASGSFSYNEQFF
few	TRBD1	TRBV4-3	TRBJ1-4	TGCGCCAGCAGCCAAGGGGACAGGTTACCTAATGAAAAACTGTTTTTT	CASSQGDRLPNEKLFF
.	.	TRBV4-1	TRBJ1-4	TGCGCCAGCAGCCAAGTTGTACAGGTTAATGAAAAACTGTTTTTT	CASSQVVQVNEKLFF
few	.	TRBV30	TRBJ1-3	TGTGCCTGGAGTGCCAGGATGGGAAACACCATATATTTT	CAWSARMGNTIYF
.	TRBD1	TRBV4-3	TRBJ2-7	TGCGCCAGCAGCCTTCGCCCAGGACAGGGGTACTACGAGCAGTACTTC	CASSLRPGQGYYEQYF
.	TRBD1	TRBV6-4	TRBJ2-3	TGTGCCAGCAGTCCCAGTGGGACAGGGCAAGATACGCAGTATTTT	CASSPSGTGQDTQYF
once	.	TRBV19	TRBJ2-7	TGTGCCAGTAGTAAGACAATCAGACCGGGCTCCTCCTACGAGCAGTACTTC	CASSKTIRPGSSYEQYF
.	.	TRBV29-1	TRBJ2-7	TGCAGCGCGACCGAATCCTACGAGCAGTACTTC	CSATESYEQYF
.	.	TRBV19	TRBJ2-3	TGTGCCAGTAGTATCGGTCCCACCGGTTATACGCAGTATTTT	CASSIGPTGYTQYF
.	TRBD1	TRBV6-5	TRBJ1-2	TGTGCCAGCAGATCAACAGGGGCTAACTATGGCTACACCTTC	CASRSTGANYGYTF
.	.	TRBV27	TRBJ1-2	TGTGCCAGCAGCTACTGGGCGGACCCGGCTAACTATGGCTACACCTTC	CASSYWADPANYGYTF
.	.	TRBV28	TRBJ2-3	TGTGCCAGCAGTGGGTCGGCCCGCCGTGCAGATACGCAGTATTTT	CASSGSARRADTQYF
.	TRBD2	TRBV5-8	TRBJ2-5	TGTGCCAGCAAGGCGGCGGGGGGTAAGACCCAGTACTTC	CASKAAGGKTQYF
.	.	TRBV23-1	TRBJ1-1	TGCGCCAGCAGTCGCCTGTGCACTGAAGCTTTCTTT	CASSRLCTEAFF
.	.	TRBV9	TRBJ1-1	TGTGCCAGCAGCGTAGGGGGACCCTCGGGGCTGGGCACTGAAGCTTTCTTT	CASSVGGPSGLGTEAFF
.	.	TRBV7-3	TRBJ2-3	TGTGCCAGCAGCTTAGGGTTTGTAGATACGCAGTATTTT	CASSLGFVDTQYF
.	.	TRBV9	TRBJ2-3	TGTGCCAGCAGCGTAGGGACAGATACGCAGTATTTT	CASSVGTDTQYF
.	TRBD2	TRBV6-2/TRBV6-3	TRBJ2-5	TGTGCCAGCAGTTACCTGGAGGGAGGGGAGACCCAGTACTTC	CASSYLEGGETQYF
.	TRBD1	TRBV19	TRBJ2-7	TGTGCCAGTAGTCCCCGGACAGGGGAGTCCTACGAGCAGTACTTC	CASSPRTGESYEQYF
few	TRBD1	TRBV7-2	TRBJ1-6	TGTGCCAGCAGCCGGGACAGGGGAAACTCACCCCTCCACTTT	CASSRDRGNSPLHF
.	TRBD2	TRBV3-1/TRBV3-2	TRBJ2-3	TGTGCCAGCAGCCAAAGGACTAGCGGGGACCCAGATACGCAGTATTTT	CASSQRTSGDPDTQYF
.	TRBD2	TRBV3-1/TRBV3-2	TRBJ2-1	TGTGCCAGCAGCCAACGAACTAGCGGGGGGCACCCAGGCCTCGATGAGCAGTTCTTC	CASSQRTSGGHPGLDEQFF
.	TRBD2	TRBV6-2/TRBV6-3	TRBJ2-1	TGTGCCAGCAGCCGACTAGCGGGAAACTACAATGAGCAGTTCTTC	CASSRLAGNYNEQFF
.	.	TRBV9	TRBJ2-5	TGTGCCAGCAGCGTAGAGTTTAGCCGGGAGACCCAGTACTTC	CASSVEFSRETQYF
.	.	TRBV20-1	TRBJ2-1	TGCAGTGCTAGTGGTTCAGGGGGAGGAGTAGCCTACAATGAGCAGTTCTTC	CSASGSGGGVAYNEQFF
.	.	TRBV5-1	TRBJ2-7	TGCGCCAGCAGCTTACAGGTTAGCTCCTACGAGCAGTACTTC	CASSLQVSSYEQYF
.	TRBD2	TRBV5-1	TRBJ2-1	TGCGCCAGCAGCTCGATCGGGGGGGCCTCCCACAATGAGCAGTTCTTC	CASSSIGGASHNEQFF
.	TRBD1	TRBV11-2	TRBJ1-1	TGTGCCAGCAGCTTCCAGGGGGTGGGCACTGAAGCTTTCTTT	CASSFQGVGTEAFF
.	TRBD2	TRBV6-5	TRBJ2-2	TGTGCCAGCATCCGGACTAGCGGATGGACCGGGGAGCTGTTTTTT	CASIRTSGWTGELFF
.	.	TRBV18	TRBJ1-5	TGTGCCAGCTCACCAATGGCAGGGAGTAGGGGCAATCAGCCCCAGCATTTT	CASSPMAGSRGNQPQHF
.	.	TRBV4-3	TRBJ2-1	TGCGCCAGCAGCCAACTCCGGGGGTCTATCAACAATGAGCAGTTCTTC	CASSQLRGSINNEQFF
.	TRBD1	TRBV25-1	TRBJ1-2	TGTGCCAGCAGTGAAGGGAACAGGGGATCCTATGGCTACACCTTC	CASSEGNRGSYGYTF
.	.	TRBV5-1	TRBJ1-2	TGCGCCAGCAGCTTGACGGAGAGGCATGGCTACACCTTC	CASSLTERHGYTF
.	TRBD1	TRBV5-1	TRBJ2-7	TGCGCCAGCAGCCCGAAAGGACAGGGGGCAAGGTACGAGCAGTACTTC	CASSPKGQGARYEQYF
few	.	TRBV28	TRBJ1-5	TGTGCCAGCAGTTTATTCCCAGGGGACAATCAGCCCCAGCATTTT	CASSLFPGDNQPQHF